This entry lists 21 T cell receptor beta chains sequenced from one sample in a study of blood T cell repertoires in COVID-19. Profiling relied on immunoSEQ multiplex PCR, and the TCRdb table lists in-frame clones only, not all of them. The sample shows some 290,000 clones, 65% to 90% of them seen only once. The sample taken for sequencing was peripheral blood. The source of these receptors is a woman in her fifties or sixties with active or convalescent COVID-19.

The genes are TRBV5-4 and TRBJ2-5; 11 bases line up with TRBD2. The CDR3 is 16 amino acids. Germline lookup yields CDR1 SGHNT and CDR2 YYREEE (reference sequence). Unmatched junction bases numbered 8, after V lost 5 bases and J lost 2 bases. CDR3 in amino acids: CASRMRASGGQETQYF. CDR3 in DNA: TGTGCCAGCAGGATGAGGGCTAGCGGGGGGCAAGAGACCCAGTACTTC.

This chain connects TRBV7-9 to TRBJ2-5; tentative D call: TRBD2 (6 bases). The length of the CDR3 is 15 residues. Germline CDR1 SEHNR, CDR2 FQNEAQ (reference sequence). Trimming stripped 3 bases from V and 2 bases from J, with 13 bases between. The CDR3 here is CASSFDWRGQETQYF. CDR3 nucleotide sequence: TGTGCCAGCAGCTTCGATTGGCGGGGACAAGAGACCCAGTACTTC.

The chain carries TRBV11-2 and TRBJ2-1, with D tentatively TRBD2 (7 bases). V gave up 6 bases and J gave up 8 bases, with 17 bases separating them. CDR1 and CDR2 from the germline V gene are SGHAT and FQNNGV. The CDR3 runs to 14 residues. CDR3 protein: CASSTIGGPHEQFF. As DNA, the CDR3 is TGTGCCAGCAGTACGATCGGGGGGCCCCATGAGCAGTTCTTC.

The chain employs TRBV9 and TRBJ1-4; 7 bases are shared with TRBD1. J lost 5 bases, V lost 0 bases, and 4 bases had no gene match. The CDR3 is 15 amino acids. From germline, CDR1 is SGDLS and CDR2 YYNGEE. CDR3 DNA sequence: TGTGCCAGCAGCGTAGTAGGGACAGAGAATGAAAAACTGTTTTTT. This codes for CASSVVGTENEKLFF.

This chain links TRBV29-1 with TRBJ1-2; D call uncertain. Per the germline V gene, CDR1 is SQVTM and CDR2 is ANQGSEA. V was trimmed by 3 bases and J by 6 bases, leaving 11 bases between them. The CDR3 covers 12 residues. CDR3 sequence reads: CSVDPLEDGYTF. In DNA form, the CDR3 reads TGCAGCGTTGACCCCTTAGAAGATGGCTACACCTTC.

The chain combines TRBV3-1 (or the pseudogene TRBV3-2) with TRBJ2-3; 7 bases align to TRBD1. The CDR3 consists of 16 residues. The V and J ends lost 4 bases and 2 bases, in that order; junction bases with no gene match: 9. From germline, CDR1 is LGHDT and CDR2 YNNKEL (reference sequence). CDR3 in amino acids: CASSRQRQGNTDTQYF. The CDR3 DNA reads as TGTGCCAGCAGCCGGCAGAGACAGGGTAACACAGATACGCAGTATTTT.

V is TRBV5-5 and J is TRBJ2-7, with TRBD2 identical over 7 bases. V was clipped by 1 base and J by 2 bases; unmatched bases: 3. Germline-derived CDR1 and CDR2 are SGHKS and YYEKEE (reference sequence). This CDR3 has 14 residues. The CDR3: CASSLSGGAYEQYF. CDR3 coding DNA: TGTGCCAGCAGCTTGTCTGGGGGGGCCTACGAGCAGTACTTC.

The gene calls are TRBV7-8 and TRBJ1-5; 7 bases map to TRBD1. In germline, CDR1 is SGHVS, CDR2 FQNEAQ. The CDR3 is made up of 15 amino acids. The V gene end was trimmed by 5 bases and the J gene end by 3 bases; junction bases not matched to a gene: 7. In DNA, the CDR3 is TGTGCCAGCAGCGGACAAGGGGGCTTCAATCAGCCCCAGCATTTT. Protein product: CASSGQGGFNQPQHF.

This clone was seen a handful of times. The chain is built from TRBV9 and TRBJ2-1; 7 nucleotides line up with TRBD2. The CDR3 is 15 amino acids. From germline, CDR1 is SGDLS and CDR2 YYNGEE. V lost 6 bases to trimming and J lost 0 bases; unmatched junction nucleotides: 6. The CDR3 coding sequence is TGTGCCAGCACCGAGAGCGGGGCCTCCTACAATGAGCAGTTCTTC. It codes for CASTESGASYNEQFF.

The chain has TRBV7-2 and TRBJ2-1, with 11 bases fitting TRBD2. The CDR3 is 15 residues long. Trimming took 5 bases from V and 2 from J; bases not matched to a gene: 2. Germline CDR1 reads SGHTA; CDR2 reads FQGNSA. The DNA of the CDR3 is TGTGCCAGCAGCGATAGCGGGGGGGCCTACAATGAGCAGTTCTTC. This gives the protein CASSDSGGAYNEQFF.

This chain joins TRBV13 and TRBJ2-4, with 11 bases lining up with TRBD2. The germline V gene has CDR1 PRHDT and CDR2 FYEKMQ (reference sequence). The V and J ends lost 7 bases and 3 bases, in that order; junction bases with no gene match: 8. The CDR3 length is 16 residues. The CDR3 region is CASTLTSGVGKNIQYF. In nucleotides, the CDR3 is TGTGCCAGCACCTTGACTAGCGGGGTAGGCAAAAACATTCAGTACTTC.

J is TRBJ2-1 and V is TRBV10-1; 8 nucleotides agree with TRBD1. The CDR3 consists of 13 residues. Germline-derived CDR1 and CDR2 are WNHNN and SYGVQD (reference sequence). V trimming: 3 bases; J trimming: 10 bases; junction bases outside the gene matches: 5. CDR3 in amino acids: CASSDFRQGEQFF. The CDR3, as DNA: TGCGCCAGCAGTGACTTCCGACAGGGGGAGCAGTTCTTC.

The chain employs TRBV5-8 and TRBJ2-3, with 8 bases that match TRBD1. Trimming cost V 1 base and J 0 bases; bases outside gene matches: 1. The germline V gene has CDR1 SGHTS and CDR2 YDEGEE. The CDR3 runs to 15 residues. For the CDR3, the DNA is TGTGCCAGCAGCTTGCAGGGGGCTAGCACAGATACGCAGTATTTT. The encoded protein is CASSLQGASTDTQYF. Together with reference TRBV5-8 and TRBJ2-3, the CDR3 gives the full variable domain: EAGVTQSPTHLIKTRGQQATLRCSPISGHTSVYWYQQALGLGLQFLLWYDEGEERNRGNFPPRFSGRQFPNYSSELNVNALELEDSALYLCASSLQGASTDTQYFGPGTRLTVL.

Here the CDR3 DNA reads TGTGCCAGCAGCAAAGGCTTGGGGCTACAAGAGACCCAGTACTTC. Protein: CASSKGLGLQETQYF. The V and J genes are TRBV7-2 and TRBJ2-5; D might be TRBD1 (5 bases). CDR1 is SGHTA, CDR2 FQGNSA, per germline. This CDR3 has 15 amino acids. Trimming removed 5 bases at V and 2 bases at J, with 15 bases between.

CDR3 sequence (DNA): TGTGCCATCAGTAAACAGGGGGCAGACTATGGCTACACCTTC. It yields the protein CAISKQGADYGYTF. J is TRBJ1-2 and V is TRBV10-3, with 9 bases fitting TRBD1. J gave up 3 bases and V 5 bases, and 4 bases lay outside the gene matches. The CDR3 runs to 14 residues. Germline CDR1 and CDR2: ENHRY and SYGVKD.

This sequence joins TRBV19 and TRBJ1-2; unclear D gene. Germline V lookup: CDR1 LNHDA, CDR2 SQIVND (reference sequence). V lost 1 base and J 6 bases, leaving 9 bases between the germline ends. This CDR3 comprises 13 residues. The CDR3 here is CASSIGYADGYTF. The CDR3 DNA is TGTGCCAGTAGTATAGGCTATGCGGATGGCTACACCTTC.

The V gene is TRBV5-1, the J gene TRBJ2-3; 15 nucleotides agree with TRBD2. The length of the CDR3 is 18 residues. V lost 4 bases and J lost 2; bases outside the gene matches: 8. CDR1 is SGHRS, CDR2 YFSETQ, per germline. CDR3 sequence: CASSIGTSGGKSTDTQYF. The CDR3 DNA is TGCGCCAGCAGCATCGGGACTAGCGGGGGGAAGTCCACAGATACGCAGTATTTT.

This sequence joins TRBV7-8 and TRBJ2-7, with 8 bases that match TRBD2. The CDR3 has 15 amino acids. From germline, CDR1 is SGHVS and CDR2 FQNEAQ. V dropped 5 bases and J dropped 2; count of bases not matched to a gene: 8. The CDR3 sequence: CASSAPGTRPYEQYF. CDR3 sequence (DNA): TGTGCCAGCAGCGCACCCGGGACTAGACCCTACGAGCAGTACTTC.

V usage is TRBV18 and J usage is TRBJ2-5; 8 bases are shared with TRBD2. V trimming: 5 bases; J trimming: 4 bases; junction bases outside the gene matches: 9. The germline CDR1 and CDR2 sequences are KGHSH and LQKENI. The CDR3 spans 15 residues. The CDR3 protein is CASSGLAVPGETQYF. DNA of the CDR3: TGTGCCAGCTCAGGACTAGCTGTTCCTGGAGAGACCCAGTACTTC.

This clone was detected only once. This chain joins TRBV19 and TRBJ1-1, with D hard to call. The germline V and J ends were trimmed by 3 bases and 1 base, with 12 bases remaining between them. The germline CDR1 and CDR2 sequences are LNHDA and SQIVND (reference sequence). The CDR3 runs to 15 residues. The CDR3 here is CASSIWVGQNTEAFF. The CDR3 DNA is TGTGCCAGTAGTATTTGGGTTGGGCAGAACACTGAAGCTTTCTTT. Full variable domain (missing parts from reference TRBV19 and TRBJ1-1): DGGITQSPKYLFRKEGQNVTLSCEQNLNHDAMYWYRQDPGQGLRLIYYSQIVNDFQKGDIAEGYSVSREKKESFPLTVTSAQKNPTAFYLCASSIWVGQNTEAFFGQGTRLTVV.

This clone was observed a handful of times. The rearrangement uses TRBV2 and TRBJ2-7, with TRBD1 matching over 8 bases. V lost 7 bases, J lost 3 bases, and 5 bases stayed unmatched. The CDR3 has 13 amino acids. Germline CDR1 and CDR2: SNHLY and FYNNEI. The CDR3 is CASIQGANYEQYF. In DNA form, the CDR3 reads TGTGCCAGCATTCAGGGGGCGAACTACGAGCAGTACTTC.